The 19 T cell receptor beta chains below were found in one sample sequenced in a study of T cell responses to AZD1222 COVID-19 vaccine (dated by TCRdb to the early 2020s). The library was built by means of the immunoSEQ multiplex PCR assay. TCRdb's version of the immuneACCESS table is confined to in-frame rearrangements and falls short of the full clone set. An unresolved V gene accounts for under half of the shortfall where checked; the remainder is of unknown origin. Recorded for this sample are roughly 130,000 clones; 75% to 95% of them occurred a single time. The top ten clones comprise around 2.8% of the sample. The sample's time point label, decoded: baseline before first vaccination. Specimen: peripheral blood, collected on day 0 of AZD1222 vaccination. The receptors derive from an adult in good health.

Only one count was recorded for this clone. This chain links TRBV29-1 with TRBJ1-2, with D perhaps TRBD1 (6 bases). Germline V gives CDR1 SQVTM, CDR2 ANQGSEA. CDR3 size: 14 residues. The ends were cut back, 2 bases at V and 5 bases at J, with 15 bases in the middle. The CDR3 spells CSVELPGQVYGYTF. The CDR3 DNA follows: TGCAGCGTTGAACTTCCGGGACAAGTTTATGGCTACACCTTC.

This clone was seen only once. The rearrangement links TRBV4-1 to TRBJ1-2, with D perhaps matching TRBD1 (6 bases). V dropped 1 base and J dropped 2 bases, with 11 bases sitting between them. CDR1 MGHRA and CDR2 YSYEKL come from the germline V gene. The CDR3 is 15 residues long. The CDR3 sequence is CASSQVGGLNYGYTF. The CDR3 bases are TGCGCCAGCAGCCAAGTGGGGGGGCTCAACTATGGCTACACCTTC.

This chain links TRBV5-1 with TRBJ2-3; 10 nucleotides agree with TRBD2. Looked up from germline, CDR1 is SGHRS and CDR2 is YFSETQ. V was clipped by 5 bases and J by 4 bases; unmatched bases: 7. The CDR3 is 15 residues long. The CDR3 loop is CASRHTSGTADTQYF. The CDR3 bases are TGCGCCAGCAGACACACTAGCGGGACGGCAGATACGCAGTATTTT.

This chain connects TRBV19 to TRBJ2-5; D possibly uses TRBD1 or TRBD2 (5 bases each). The CDR3 is 14 residues long. The V end lost 3 bases, the J end lost 2 bases, and 10 bases lay between the germline ends. CDR1 LNHDA and CDR2 SQIVND come from the germline V gene (reference sequence). The CDR3 loop reads CASSISRGQETQYF. CDR3 DNA: TGTGCCAGTAGTATCTCGAGGGGTCAAGAGACCCAGTACTTC. Variable domain in full (rest from reference TRBV19 and TRBJ2-5): DGGITQSPKYLFRKEGQNVTLSCEQNLNHDAMYWYRQDPGQGLRLIYYSQIVNDFQKGDIAEGYSVSREKKESFPLTVTSAQKNPTAFYLCASSISRGQETQYFGPGTRLLVL.

The chain recombines TRBV6-5 with TRBJ1-2; 11 bases are shared with TRBD1. Germline V gives CDR1 MNHEY, CDR2 SVGAGI. The CDR3 is made up of 14 amino acids. With V trimmed by 4 bases and J by 4 bases, 2 bases remained unmatched. In DNA form, the CDR3 reads TGTGCCAGCAGTTGGGACAGGGGGATCTATGGCTACACCTTC. It is translated as CASSWDRGIYGYTF.

The chain employs TRBV6-1 and TRBJ2-1; no reliable D call. This CDR3 region has 16 residues. V lost 2 bases, J lost 4 bases, and 15 bases lay in between. Germline V gene data show CDR1 as MNHNS and CDR2 as SASEGT. The CDR3 reads CASSEPSSQKYNEQFF. The CDR3 bases are TGTGCCAGCAGTGAACCTAGTTCTCAGAAGTACAATGAGCAGTTCTTC.

The chain carries TRBV30 and TRBJ1-1, with D unclear. With 3 bases removed from V and 10 bases from J, the gap between germline ends came to 21 bases. Looked up from germline, CDR1 is GTSNPN and CDR2 is SVGIG (reference sequence). The CDR3 is 14 residues long. CDR3 sequence reads: CAWSAVSKRLGAFF. The CDR3 DNA reads as TGTGCCTGGAGCGCCGTTTCTAAGAGATTGGGAGCTTTCTTT. Full variable domain (remainder filled in from reference TRBV30 and TRBJ1-1): SQTIHQWPATLVQPVGSPLSLECTVEGTSNPNLYWYRQAAGRGLQLLFYSVGIGQISSEVPQNLSASRPQDRQFILSSKKLLLSDSGFYLCAWSAVSKRLGAFFGQGTRLTVV.

This clone came up a few times. The genes are TRBV27 and TRBJ2-7; 8 bases are shared with TRBD2. The CDR3 sequence is 14 residues long. With 5 bases clipped from V and 2 bases from J, the junction kept 5 bases outside the gene matches. Germline CDR1 MNHEY, CDR2 SMNVEV (reference sequence). The CDR3 DNA reads TGTGCCAGCAGTGTAACGGGAGGGGCCTACGAGCAGTACTTC. Protein sequence: CASSVTGGAYEQYF.

The CDR3 DNA reads TGTGCCAGCAGGGAGGGACTCAGATCAGATACGCAGTATTTT. This codes for CASREGLRSDTQYF. The chain recombines TRBV2 with TRBJ2-3; maybe TRBD2 (6 bases). V lost 6 bases, J lost 4 bases, and 14 bases lay in between. The CDR3 contains 14 residues. Germline assignment: CDR1 SNHLY and CDR2 FYNNEI.

Here the CDR3 reads CASRREGFYNEQFF. CDR3 coding DNA: TGTGCCAGCCGTAGAGAGGGATTTTACAATGAGCAGTTCTTC. This chain links TRBV6-4 with TRBJ2-1, with D possibly matching TRBD2 (5 bases). Germline V CDR1 and CDR2: MRHNA, SNTAGT. The CDR3 is 14 residues long. The V and J ends lost 8 bases and 4 bases respectively, with 15 bases between them.

The chain recombines TRBV9 with TRBJ1-1; D is ambiguous. The V gene's germline CDR1 is SGDLS and CDR2 YYNGEE. The CDR3 sequence is 12 residues long. V was trimmed by 6 bases and J by 3 bases, leaving 9 bases between them. CDR3: CASKVGHTEAFF. The CDR3 DNA sequence: TGTGCCAGCAAAGTAGGTCACACTGAAGCTTTCTTT.

The DNA of the CDR3 is TGTGCCAGCAGCCACTCTGGGGCCAACGTCCTGACTTTC. It yields the protein CASSHSGANVLTF. The gene calls are TRBV7-8 and TRBJ2-6, with D uncertain. The V end was cut by 5 bases, the J end by 0 bases, with 2 bases between. The V gene's germline CDR1 is SGHVS and CDR2 FQNEAQ. There are 13 residues in the CDR3.

This sequence joins TRBV9 and TRBJ2-4; D may correspond to TRBD1 or TRBD2 (5 bases each). The CDR3 runs 14 residues. Trimming pared 3 bases from V and 8 bases from J, leaving 15 bases between. Looked up from germline, CDR1 is SGDLS and CDR2 is YYNGEE. CDR3 sequence reads: CASSAGRRLDIQYF. As DNA, the CDR3 is TGTGCCAGCAGCGCGGGACGCCGGTTGGACATTCAGTACTTC.

The chain is built from TRBV10-3 and TRBJ1-2; D call uncertain. V was pared by 10 bases and J by 2 bases, with 14 bases between. This CDR3 spans 13 amino acids. Looked up from germline, CDR1 is ENHRY and CDR2 is SYGVKD. The CDR3 is CATPTSGNYGYTF. CDR3 nucleotide sequence: TGTGCCACACCGACTTCGGGGAACTATGGCTACACCTTC.

This sequence joins TRBV19 and TRBJ2-1; D possibly corresponds to TRBD2 (5 bases). Germline CDR1 LNHDA, CDR2 SQIVND (reference sequence). With 3 bases removed from V and 0 bases from J, the gap between germline ends came to 6 bases. The CDR3 is 14 residues long. CDR3 coding DNA: TGTGCCAGTAGTATGGGGAGCTCCTACAATGAGCAGTTCTTC. It codes for CASSMGSSYNEQFF.

The chain couples TRBV10-3 to TRBJ1-2; no clear D gene. Germline V gene sequence: CDR1 ENHRY, CDR2 SYGVKD. Between the trimmed V and J ends, which lost 9 bases and 1 base, there was a span of 21 bases. This CDR3 region has 16 residues. CDR3 nucleotides: TGTGCCATAAATGGTGGGAACCTTGGAGGTAACTATGGCTACACCTTC. Its translation: CAINGGNLGGNYGYTF.

This clone has just one count. Germline is not matched at one junction end, which may reflect a read error. V is TRBV7-7 and J is TRBJ2-2, with TRBD1 matching over 8 bases. The CDR3 consists of 15 residues. The germline V gene encodes CDR1 SSHAT and CDR2 FNYEAQ (reference sequence). The CDR3 protein is CASSSWTGNAGELFF. CDR3 coding DNA: TGTGCCAGCAGCTCCTGGACAGGGAACGCCGGGGAGCTGTTTTTT.

J is TRBJ1-1 and V is TRBV5-4; D is uncertain. The V and J ends lost 2 bases and 1 base respectively, with 12 bases between them. Germline V gene lookup returns CDR1 SGHNT and CDR2 YYREEE (reference sequence). The CDR3 sequence is 15 residues long. Here the CDR3 DNA reads TGTGCCAGCAGCTTAGCCGGGGTTCGGAACACTGAAGCTTTCTTT. It specifies CASSLAGVRNTEAFF.

V usage is TRBV20-1 and J usage is TRBJ2-7, with 7 bases that match TRBD2. The junction had 3 bases not matched to a gene; V was cut back by 3 bases and J by 7 bases. The CDR3 has 11 residues. Germline V gives CDR1 DFQATT, CDR2 SNEGSKA (reference sequence). Written as DNA, the CDR3 is TGCAGTGCTAGCGGAGCGGGAGAGCAGTACTTC. Translated: CSASGAGEQYF.